The 19 T cell receptor beta chains below were found in one sample sequenced in a study of T cells in localized non-small cell lung cancer. The repertoire was sequenced with immunoSEQ multiplex PCR; TCRdb's copy has only in-frame clones and lacks some. Of around 1,900 clones listed, roughly 36% are singletons. Sequenced here: normal lung tissue next to the tumor, sampled before any cancer treatment. The source is a male donor at least 60 years old with stage III squamous cell lung carcinoma.

This clone was seen only a few times. Compared with germline, one end of the junction differs, possibly owing to a read error. The V call is TRBV6-8, the J call TRBJ2-7; TRBD2 agrees at 7 bases. This CDR3 comprises 15 residues. Germline lookup yields CDR1 MNHGY and CDR2 SAAAGT. The CDR3 DNA reads as TGTGCCAGCAGCCGGACTAGAGCGGCCCTTGGCGAGCAATACTTC. Translation gives CASSRTRAALGEQYF.

CDR3 sequence: CASSQGPGNTIYF. The CDR3 coding sequence is TGTGCCAGCTCTCAAGGGCCTGGAAACACCATATATTTT. This chain joins TRBV18 and TRBJ1-3; D unclear. The V end was cut by 6 bases, the J end by 2 bases, with 8 bases between. From germline, CDR1 is KGHSH and CDR2 LQKENI. This CDR3 is 13 amino acids long.

CDR3 in amino acids: CASEWTEYYGYTF. The CDR3, as DNA: TGCGCCAGCGAATGGACGGAATACTATGGCTACACCTTC. The rearrangement uses TRBV23-1 and TRBJ1-2, with unresolved D. TRBV23-1 is identified as an open reading frame with a role that is uncertain. The CDR3 loop spans 13 amino acids. V lost 8 bases and J 3 bases, leaving 13 bases between the germline ends.

This clone ranks as large. V and J are TRBV11-3 and TRBJ2-7; a possible D gene is TRBD1 (6 bases). The CDR3 length is 14 residues. Germline assignment: CDR1 SGHNT and CDR2 YENEEA. Trimming took off 5 bases at V and 0 bases at J, with 11 bases between the two ends. CDR3 sequence: CASSPRGGSYEQYF. Here the CDR3 DNA reads TGTGCCAGCAGCCCCCGAGGGGGCTCCTACGAGCAGTACTTC.

This clone was seen a handful of times. The CDR3 loop is CASTIQGARGETQYF. CDR3 DNA sequence: TGTGCCAGCACCATACAGGGGGCAAGGGGGGAGACCCAGTACTTC. The rearrangement uses TRBV6-7 and TRBJ2-5; 9 bases match TRBD1. TRBV6-7 is sorted into the ORF group, with uncertain function. There are 15 residues in the CDR3. V trimming: 7 bases; J trimming: 5 bases; junction bases outside the gene matches: 11.

This sequence joins TRBV19 and TRBJ2-1, with 8 bases lining up with TRBD2. This CDR3 is built from 14 residues. V was clipped by 2 bases and J by 9 bases; unmatched bases: 6. CDR1 is LNHDA, CDR2 SQIVND, per germline (reference sequence). The CDR3 here is CASSIKSGGGEQFF. For the CDR3, the DNA is TGTGCCAGTAGTATAAAATCCGGGGGGGGTGAGCAGTTCTTC.

In nucleotides, the CDR3 is TGTGCCAGCAGTTCCGACAGGGGGTTTCAGCCCCAGCATTTT. It codes for CASSSDRGFQPQHF. The rearrangement joins TRBV9 to TRBJ1-5, with 9 positions matching TRBD1. The germline V gene has CDR1 SGDLS and CDR2 YYNGEE. Trimming removed 5 bases from V and 6 bases from J; junction bases left unmatched: 6. The CDR3 loop spans 14 amino acids.

In its sample, this clone was seen a few times. The chain joins TRBV6-8 to TRBJ1-1; 9 nucleotides line up with TRBD1. The germline CDR1 and CDR2 sequences are MNHGY and SAAAGT. The J segment lost 5 bases and the V segment lost 6 bases, leaving 7 bases of the junction unmatched. CDR3 length equals 14 residues. This CDR3 is CASSPDRGGTEAFF. The CDR3 nucleotides read TGTGCCAGCAGCCCCGACAGGGGGGGAACTGAAGCTTTCTTT.

This clone was found a few times. The J gene is TRBJ2-3, the V gene TRBV29-1; TRBD1 matches at 7 bases. V trimming: 2 bases; J trimming: 1 base; junction bases outside the gene matches: 0. Germline assignment: CDR1 SQVTM and CDR2 ANQGSEA. CDR3 size: 13 residues. The CDR3 here is CSVETGGTDTQYF. CDR3 in DNA: TGCAGCGTTGAAACAGGGGGCACAGATACGCAGTATTTT.

This clone is judged large (0.1 to 1%). V usage is TRBV6-8 and J usage is TRBJ2-2; D may match TRBD1 or TRBD2 (6 bases each). Germline V gene sequence: CDR1 MNHGY, CDR2 SAAAGT. The length of the CDR3 is 18 residues. The V end lost 0 bases, the J end lost 5 bases, and 19 bases lay between the germline ends. The CDR3 protein is CASSYSSPGTGRTGELFF. In nucleotides, the CDR3 is TGTGCCAGCAGTTACTCGAGTCCGGGAACAGGGAGGACCGGGGAGCTGTTTTTT.

This clone occurred a few times. The chain couples TRBV7-1 to TRBJ1-2; tentatively, D is TRBD1 (5 bases). TRBV7-1 is an open reading frame, and its role is uncertain. V lost 5 bases, J lost 2 bases, and 9 bases lay in between. The CDR3 covers 13 residues. The CDR3: CASSPEGNYGYTF. In nucleotides, the CDR3 is TGTGCCAGCAGCCCCGAGGGGAACTATGGCTACACCTTC.

This clone was seen more than once but under ten times. The chain joins TRBV9 to TRBJ1-2; no clear D. V was cut by 2 bases and J by 3 bases, with 8 bases left in between. Germline-derived CDR1 and CDR2 are SGDLS and YYNGEE. This CDR3 has 13 residues. CDR3 coding DNA: TGTGCCAGCAGCGTCAGTTCGGACTATGGCTACACCTTC. This encodes CASSVSSDYGYTF.

This chain uses TRBV19 with TRBJ2-7; D gene uncertain. The germline CDR1 and CDR2 sequences are LNHDA and SQIVND (reference sequence). There are 13 residues in the CDR3. Trimming stripped 5 bases from V and 4 bases from J, with 12 bases between. This chain's CDR3 is CASSPRAGYEQYV. The DNA for the CDR3 is TGTGCCAGTAGTCCCCGGGCAGGTTACGAGCAGTACGTC.

The rearrangement uses TRBV18 and TRBJ2-7; D could derive from TRBD1 or TRBD2 (5 bases each). Germline CDR1 is KGHSH and CDR2 is LQKENI. The length of the CDR3 is 16 residues. Trimming took off 3 bases at V and 4 bases at J, with 19 bases between the two ends. The CDR3 DNA follows: TGTGCCAGCTCACCGTCATGGGGCCGGGGCTTGTACGAGCAGTACTTC. The encoded protein is CASSPSWGRGLYEQYF.

The chain employs TRBV19 and TRBJ1-3; maybe TRBD1 (6 bases). There are 16 residues in the CDR3. V was clipped by 5 bases and J by 0 bases, with 14 bases between them. CDR1 LNHDA and CDR2 SQIVND come from the germline V gene (reference sequence). CDR3: CASSPGTNLSGNTIYF. Here the CDR3 DNA reads TGTGCCAGTAGTCCCGGGACAAATCTCTCTGGAAACACCATATATTTT.

The chain employs TRBV19 and TRBJ1-1, with D unclear. Germline CDR1 LNHDA, CDR2 SQIVND (reference sequence). The CDR3 loop spans 14 amino acids. The ends were cut back, 7 bases at V and 1 base at J, with 13 bases in the middle. The CDR3 DNA reads as TGTGCCAGTAACATGGGTGGCTCGAACACTGAAGCTTTCTTT. This encodes CASNMGGSNTEAFF.

This rearrangement joins TRBV6-8 to TRBJ1-1; a weak D match, TRBD1 (5 bases). The germline V and J ends were trimmed by 6 bases and 0 bases, with 8 bases remaining between them. This CDR3 contains 13 residues. Germline V gene sequence: CDR1 MNHGY, CDR2 SAAAGT. The CDR3 coding sequence is TGTGCCAGCAGGGGGCCGCTGAACACTGAAGCTTTCTTT. Protein product: CASRGPLNTEAFF.

The V and J genes are TRBV19 and TRBJ2-2, with 7 bases fitting TRBD1. The CDR3 spans 15 residues. V lost 8 bases and J lost 3; bases outside the gene matches: 9. Per the germline V gene, CDR1 is LNHDA and CDR2 is SQIVND (reference sequence). DNA of the CDR3: TGTGCCAGTCGGGGTACAGGGGTGGACACCGGGGAGCTGTTTTTT. It encodes CASRGTGVDTGELFF.

This clone was counted a few times. The rearrangement uses TRBV11-3 and TRBJ1-1; TRBD1 matches 9 bases. Germline CDR1 reads SGHNT; CDR2 reads YENEEA. This CDR3 spans 16 amino acids. V shed 1 base and J 3 bases; nucleotides not matched to a gene: 6. The CDR3 bases are TGTGCCAGCAGCTTAGTCGGTAACAGGGGGCACACTGAAGCTTTCTTT. Residues: CASSLVGNRGHTEAFF.